This T cell receptor (beta chain) stems from a study of cytomegalovirus exposure and HLA in healthy donors. Data came from immunoSEQ multiplex PCR; TCRdb stores just in-frame clones and leaves some out. The table shows roughly 52,000 clones, with around 90% occurring only once. About this clone: Its antigen is unknown.

In germline, CDR1 is SGHVS, CDR2 FQNEAQ. The CDR3 has 17 amino acids. Trimming removed 5 bases from V and 4 bases from J; junction bases left unmatched: 15. The study, taken as a whole, reports: The tendency of first-cohort TCR clusters to co-occur in the 130 or so validation repertoires was identified by a subsequent analysis. The study recorded 150 to 200 TCR beta chains that were cytomegalovirus-associated. In vitro assays verified that a few CMV-associated chains recognized CMV antigens specifically. Most TCR sequences showed up rarely, but some public TCRs showed up in many donors.

The sample was PBMCs. This clonotype originated in a man younger than 35 in good health and CMV-seronegative. The chain recombines TRBV7-8 with TRBJ2-3; TRBD1 aligns across 7 bases. The CDR3 region is CASSLRQGRRTADTQYF. The CDR3 nucleotides are TGTGCCAGCAGCCTCCGACAGGGTAGGAGAACCGCAGATACGCAGTATTTT. The whole variable domain, remainder taken from reference TRBV7-8 and TRBJ2-3, is GAGVSQSPRYKVAKRGQDVALRCDPISGHVSLFWYQQALGQGPEFLTYFQNEAQLDKSGLPSDRFFAERPEGSVSTLKIQRTQQEDSAVYLCASSLRQGRRTADTQYFGPGTRLTVL.